The sequence of this T cell receptor (beta chain) was determined in a study of CD8 T cells in Susac syndrome. Findings of the study overall: The study conceded that its TCR sequencing and HLA analysis involved relatively few individuals.

TEMRA cells were enriched by FACS, while CD8+ and CD4+ T cells were obtained through a negative isolation that was performed magnetically. A note on this clonotype: Its antigen is not known.

It was with random hexamers that about 0.45 to 1 ug RNA was reverse transcribed. With immunoSEQ multiplex PCR, TCR beta CDR3 was amplified across 54 Vbeta and 13 Jbeta. TCRdb passed the immunoSEQ multiplex PCR reads through MiXCR, listing each CDR3 protein once. Here the sample spans roughly 150,000 distinct CDR3 sequences, about 94% being singletons. Sequencing was performed on CD8+ T cells from PBMCs. The receptor's source is a human donor with multiple sclerosis.

CDR3 in DNA: TGTGCCAGCAGACCCTGGACTAGCGGGGCCACAGATACGCAGTATTTT. Translating gives CASRPWTSGATDTQYF. The J gene is TRBJ2-3, the V gene TRBV2; 12 positions match TRBD2. CDR1 and CDR2 (germline): SNHLY, FYNNEI. The CDR3 covers 16 residues. J gave up 2 bases and V 6 bases, and 6 bases lay outside the gene matches.